This T cell receptor beta chain was retrieved from a study of cytomegalovirus exposure and HLA in healthy donors. The J segment lost 2 bases and the V segment lost 0 bases, leaving 6 bases of the junction unmatched. CDR3 length: 16 residues. Germline loops: CDR1 MNHNS, CDR2 SASEGT. In the PCR, 60 Vbeta and 13 Jbeta primers were used. The table came from immunoSEQ multiplex PCR; TCRdb's copy has only in-frame clones and leaves some out. The repertoire consists of roughly 100,000 clones, with around 60% occurring once and the leading ten covering 3.2%. The receptor was isolated from a man aged 55 to 70 in good health and CMV-seronegative. Specimen: PBMCs. The chain recombines TRBV6-1 with TRBJ1-2; 7 positions agree with TRBD1. The CDR3 DNA follows: TGTGCCAGCAGTGAAGCAGGGACAGAACTAAACTATGGCTACACCTTC. This sequence encodes CASSEAGTELNYGYTF.